This T cell receptor beta chain was profiled in a study of cytomegalovirus exposure and HLA in healthy donors (dated by TCRdb to 2017 to 2019). General notes on the study: According to a later analysis, one platform produced both the approximately 110 validation repertoires and the 666 repertoires of the first cohort. The study aimed to test whether cataloging public T cell receptors could reveal signatures of past pathogen exposure. In addition to the first cohort of about 650 subjects, a separate validation cohort of 130 or so different subjects was used. To predict cytomegalovirus infection status, the study combined high-throughput TCR immunosequencing, statistical association of individual TCRs with disease status, and machine learning.

About this clone: Its antigen is not yet known. Base qualities were left out, and no much larger clone turns up one base away.

The germline V end is reduced by 5 bases and the J end by 0 bases; junction bases left unmatched: 18. From a lookup of the germline V gene, CDR1 and CDR2 are SGHNT and YENEEA. Counted from cysteine to phenylalanine, this CDR3 has 19 amino acids. The only DNA kept is the CDR3, 57 bases in frame from the first base. Overall results and qualifications from the work: Most TCR sequences were observed very rarely across donors, whereas some public TCRs were present in many individuals. The study gave a list of over 150 TCR beta chains associated with cytomegalovirus. A later analysis had no HLA typing for the validation cohort, so co-occurrence there was scored across all 130 or so repertoires. According to the authors, the approach could potentially be generalized to other disease states and immunological phenotypes. A few of the identified cytomegalovirus-associated TCR beta chains were confirmed in vitro to be specific for cytomegalovirus antigens. In both the original and validation cohorts, the classifier was reported to diagnose cytomegalovirus status with high specificity and sensitivity. In a later analysis, TCRs clustered in the first cohort were found to also tend to co-occur in the roughly 120 validation repertoires, with 85% to 95% of cluster scores above 0.

The donors were included in the validation cohort of 120 subjects, a group kept apart from the roughly 680-subject first cohort. Library construction relied on the immunoSEQ multiplex PCR assay. As for the authors' bioinformatics: A statistical classification framework was developed to diagnose cytomegalovirus status using the catalog of TCR beta chain sequences. TCRdb provides this immuneACCESS table in a form limited to in-frame rearrangements. Some clones are lacking; in checked studies, under half of them reflect an unresolved V gene, and why the rest are absent is not known. V and J calls and clone size are those listed in that table; D and trimming were worked out from the DNA. The sample table records 190,000 or so clones; around 84% of these occur just once. Of the sample, over 10% falls within the top ten clones.

The chain employs TRBV11-3 and TRBJ2-7; TRBD2 lines up with 8 middle nucleotides. This receptor was identified in a woman aged 30 to 39 in good health and CMV-seropositive. Sample: PBMCs. The nucleotide sequence is given as TGTGCCAGCAGCAAGGTCCTTGGGATAAGCGGGAGTAGCTCCTACGAGCAGTACTTC. Its coded protein is CASSKVLGISGSSSYEQYF.